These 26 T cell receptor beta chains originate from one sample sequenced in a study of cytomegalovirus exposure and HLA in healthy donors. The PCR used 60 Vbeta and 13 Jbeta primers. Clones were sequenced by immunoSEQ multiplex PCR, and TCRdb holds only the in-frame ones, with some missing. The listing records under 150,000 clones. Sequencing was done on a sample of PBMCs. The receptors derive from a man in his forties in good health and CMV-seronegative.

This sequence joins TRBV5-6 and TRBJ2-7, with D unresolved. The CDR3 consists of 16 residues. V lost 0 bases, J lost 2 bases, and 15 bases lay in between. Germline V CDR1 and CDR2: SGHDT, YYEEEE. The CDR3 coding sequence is TGTGCCAGCAGCTTGGATCGGGTGCCTCAAACCTACGAGCAGTACTTC. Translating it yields CASSLDRVPQTYEQYF.

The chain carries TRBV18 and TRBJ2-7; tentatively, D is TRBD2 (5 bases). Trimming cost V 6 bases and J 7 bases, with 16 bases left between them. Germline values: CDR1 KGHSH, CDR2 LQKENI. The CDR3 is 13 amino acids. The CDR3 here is CASSPALTGEQYF. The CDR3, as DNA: TGTGCCAGCTCCCCAGCTCTCACGGGGGAGCAGTACTTC.

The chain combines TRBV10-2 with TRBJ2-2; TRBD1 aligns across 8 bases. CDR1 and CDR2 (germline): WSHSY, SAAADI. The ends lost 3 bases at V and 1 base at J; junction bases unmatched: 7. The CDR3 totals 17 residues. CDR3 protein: CASSEYRGTGNTGELFF. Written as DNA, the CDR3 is TGCGCCAGCAGTGAATACAGGGGGACGGGGAACACCGGGGAGCTGTTTTTT.

CDR3 sequence (DNA): TGTGCCAGCAGCCTTTACGACGGGGACACTGAAGCTTTCTTT. This translates into CASSLYDGDTEAFF. The genes are TRBV7-3 and TRBJ1-1, with D hard to call. The germline V gene encodes CDR1 SGHTA and CDR2 FQGTGA. V lost 5 bases, J lost 3 bases, and 13 bases lay in between. The CDR3 extends over 14 amino acids.

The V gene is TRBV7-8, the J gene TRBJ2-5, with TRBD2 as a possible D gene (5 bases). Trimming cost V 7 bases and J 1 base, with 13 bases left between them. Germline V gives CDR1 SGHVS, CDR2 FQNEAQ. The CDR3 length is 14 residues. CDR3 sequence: CASTPRGGQETQYF. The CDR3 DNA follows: TGTGCCAGCACCCCTCGAGGAGGCCAAGAGACCCAGTACTTC.

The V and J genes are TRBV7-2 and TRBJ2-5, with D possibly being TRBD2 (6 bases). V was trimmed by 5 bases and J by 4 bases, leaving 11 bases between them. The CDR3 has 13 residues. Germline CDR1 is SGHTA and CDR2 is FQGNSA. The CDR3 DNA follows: TGTGCCAGCAGCCCGGGGGTAAGAGAGACCCAGTACTTC. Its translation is CASSPGVRETQYF.

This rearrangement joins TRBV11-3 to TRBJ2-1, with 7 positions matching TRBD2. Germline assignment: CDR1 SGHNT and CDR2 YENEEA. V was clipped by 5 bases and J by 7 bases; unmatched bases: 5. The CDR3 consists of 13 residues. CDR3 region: CASSRGGLNEQFF. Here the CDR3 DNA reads TGTGCCAGCAGCCGCGGGGGTCTAAATGAGCAGTTCTTC.

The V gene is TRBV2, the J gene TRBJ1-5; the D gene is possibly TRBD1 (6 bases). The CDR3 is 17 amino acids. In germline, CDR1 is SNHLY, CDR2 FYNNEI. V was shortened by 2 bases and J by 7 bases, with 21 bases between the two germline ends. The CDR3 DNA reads TGTGCCAGCAGTGAAATAAGGACAGTAGGGTTAATGCAGCCCCAGCATTTT. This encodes CASSEIRTVGLMQPQHF.

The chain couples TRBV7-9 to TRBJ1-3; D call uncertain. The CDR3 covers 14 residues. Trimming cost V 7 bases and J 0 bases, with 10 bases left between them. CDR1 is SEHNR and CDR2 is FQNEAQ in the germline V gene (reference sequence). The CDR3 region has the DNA TGTGCCAGCATCTCGGGTCTCTCTGGAAACACCATATATTTT. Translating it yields CASISGLSGNTIYF.

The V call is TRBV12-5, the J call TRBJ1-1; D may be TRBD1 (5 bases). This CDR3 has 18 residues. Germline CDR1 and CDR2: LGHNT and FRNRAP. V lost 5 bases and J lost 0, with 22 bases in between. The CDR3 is CASGMTAGYGDMNTEAFF. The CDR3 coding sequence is TGTGCTAGTGGTATGACGGCAGGGTATGGAGACATGAACACTGAAGCTTTCTTT.

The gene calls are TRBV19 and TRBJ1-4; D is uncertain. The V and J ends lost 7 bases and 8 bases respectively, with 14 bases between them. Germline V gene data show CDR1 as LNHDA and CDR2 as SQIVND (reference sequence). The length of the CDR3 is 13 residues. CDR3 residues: CASMDWVSEKLFF. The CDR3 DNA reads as TGTGCCAGTATGGATTGGGTTAGCGAAAAACTGTTTTTT.

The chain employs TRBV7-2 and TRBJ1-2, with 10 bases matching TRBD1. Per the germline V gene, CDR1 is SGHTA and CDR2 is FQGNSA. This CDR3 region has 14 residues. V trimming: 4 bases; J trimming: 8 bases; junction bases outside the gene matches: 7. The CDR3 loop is CASSWVDRGQGYTF. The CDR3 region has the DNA TGTGCCAGCAGCTGGGTCGACAGGGGGCAAGGCTACACCTTC. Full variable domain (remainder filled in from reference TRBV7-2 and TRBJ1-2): GAGVSQSPSNKVTEKGKDVELRCDPISGHTALYWYRQSLGQGLEFLIYFQGNSAPDKSGLPSDRFSAERTGGSVSTLTIQRTQQEDSAVYLCASSWVDRGQGYTFGSGTRLTVV.

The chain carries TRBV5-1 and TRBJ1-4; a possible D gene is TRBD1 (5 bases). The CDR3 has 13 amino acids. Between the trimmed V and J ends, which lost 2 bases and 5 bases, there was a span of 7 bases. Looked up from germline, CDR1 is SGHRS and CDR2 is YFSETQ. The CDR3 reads CASSLGVNEKLFF. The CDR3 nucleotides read TGCGCCAGCAGCTTAGGGGTCAATGAAAAACTGTTTTTT. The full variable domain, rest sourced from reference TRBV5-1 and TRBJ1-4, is KAGVTQTPRYLIKTRGQQVTLSCSPISGHRSVSWYQQTPGQGLQFLFEYFSETQRNKGNFPGRFSGRQFSNSRSEMNVSTLELGDSALYLCASSLGVNEKLFFGSGTQLSVL.

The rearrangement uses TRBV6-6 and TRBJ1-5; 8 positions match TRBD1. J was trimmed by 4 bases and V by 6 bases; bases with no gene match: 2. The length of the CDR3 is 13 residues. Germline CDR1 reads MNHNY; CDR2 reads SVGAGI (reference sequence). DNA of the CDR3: TGTGCCAGCAGCAGACAGGGGAATCAGCCCCAGCATTTT. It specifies CASSRQGNQPQHF.

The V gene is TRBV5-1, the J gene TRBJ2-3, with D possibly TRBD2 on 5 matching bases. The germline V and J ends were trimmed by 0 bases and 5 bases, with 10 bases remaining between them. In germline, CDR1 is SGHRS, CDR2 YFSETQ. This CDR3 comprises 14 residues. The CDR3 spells CASSLDFRGDTQYF. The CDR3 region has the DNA TGCGCCAGCAGCTTGGACTTTCGGGGAGATACGCAGTATTTT.

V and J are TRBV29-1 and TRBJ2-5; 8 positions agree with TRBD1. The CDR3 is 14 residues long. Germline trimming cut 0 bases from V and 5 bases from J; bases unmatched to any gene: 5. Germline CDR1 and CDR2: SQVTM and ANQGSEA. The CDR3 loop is CSVEDLTGGETQYF. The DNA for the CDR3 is TGCAGCGTTGAAGATCTAACAGGGGGGGAGACCCAGTACTTC.

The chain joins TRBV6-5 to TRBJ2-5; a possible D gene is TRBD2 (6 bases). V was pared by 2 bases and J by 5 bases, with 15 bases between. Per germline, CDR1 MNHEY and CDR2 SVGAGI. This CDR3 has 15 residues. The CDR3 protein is CASSYGLKFSETQYF. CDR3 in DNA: TGTGCCAGCAGTTACGGACTAAAATTCTCCGAGACCCAGTACTTC.

The CDR3 region is CASSPDYDSPLHF. Here the CDR3 DNA reads TGTGCCAGCAGCCCTGACTACGATTCACCCCTCCACTTT. V gene TRBV7-3 combines with J gene TRBJ1-6; no definite D call. This CDR3 spans 13 amino acids. CDR1 SGHTA and CDR2 FQGTGA come from the germline V gene. With 5 bases removed from V and 8 bases from J, the gap between germline ends came to 10 bases.

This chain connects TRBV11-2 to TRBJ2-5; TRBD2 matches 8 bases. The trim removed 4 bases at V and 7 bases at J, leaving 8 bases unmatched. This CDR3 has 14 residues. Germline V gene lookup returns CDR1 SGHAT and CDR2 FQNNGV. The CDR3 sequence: CASSSTSGGGTQYF. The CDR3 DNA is TGTGCCAGCAGCTCAACTAGCGGCGGGGGGACCCAGTACTTC.

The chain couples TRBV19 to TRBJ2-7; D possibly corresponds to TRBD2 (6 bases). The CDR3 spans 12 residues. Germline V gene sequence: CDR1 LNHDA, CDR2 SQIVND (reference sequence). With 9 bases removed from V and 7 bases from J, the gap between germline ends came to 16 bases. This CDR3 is CASWAGKGEQYF. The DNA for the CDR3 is TGTGCCAGCTGGGCGGGGAAGGGAGAGCAGTACTTC. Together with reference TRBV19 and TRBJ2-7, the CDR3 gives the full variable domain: DGGITQSPKYLFRKEGQNVTLSCEQNLNHDAMYWYRQDPGQGLRLIYYSQIVNDFQKGDIAEGYSVSREKKESFPLTVTSAQKNPTAFYLCASWAGKGEQYFGPGTRLTVT.

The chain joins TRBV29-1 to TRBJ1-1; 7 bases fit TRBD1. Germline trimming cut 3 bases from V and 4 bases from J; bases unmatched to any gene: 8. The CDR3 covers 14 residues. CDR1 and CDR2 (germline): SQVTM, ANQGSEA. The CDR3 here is CSVDSPTGSTEAFF. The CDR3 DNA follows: TGCAGCGTTGATTCGCCGACAGGGTCCACTGAAGCTTTCTTT.

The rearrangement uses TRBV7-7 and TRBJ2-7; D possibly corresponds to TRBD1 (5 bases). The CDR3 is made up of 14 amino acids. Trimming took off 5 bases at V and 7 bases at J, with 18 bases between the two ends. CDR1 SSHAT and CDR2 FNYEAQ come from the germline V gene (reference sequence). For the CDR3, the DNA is TGTGCCAGCAGCGCCAGGGTAGGGATAGGGGAGCAGTACTTC. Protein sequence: CASSARVGIGEQYF.

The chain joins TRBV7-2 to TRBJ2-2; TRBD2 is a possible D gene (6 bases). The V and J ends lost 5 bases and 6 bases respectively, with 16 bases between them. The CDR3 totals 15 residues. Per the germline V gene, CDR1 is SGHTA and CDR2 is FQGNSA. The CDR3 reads CASSPWGVNAGELFF. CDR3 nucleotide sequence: TGTGCCAGCAGCCCCTGGGGGGTCAACGCCGGGGAGCTGTTTTTT.

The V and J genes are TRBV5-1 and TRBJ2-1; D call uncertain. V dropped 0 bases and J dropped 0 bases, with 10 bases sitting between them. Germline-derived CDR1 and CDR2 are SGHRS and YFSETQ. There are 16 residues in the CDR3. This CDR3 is CASSLGQVSSYNEQFF. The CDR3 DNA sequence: TGCGCCAGCAGCTTGGGGCAGGTGAGCTCCTACAATGAGCAGTTCTTC.

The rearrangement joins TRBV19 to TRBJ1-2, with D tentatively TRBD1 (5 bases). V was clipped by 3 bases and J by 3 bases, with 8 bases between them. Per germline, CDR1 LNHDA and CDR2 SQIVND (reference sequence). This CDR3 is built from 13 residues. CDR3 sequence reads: CASSMGGYYGYTF. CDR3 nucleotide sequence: TGTGCCAGTAGTATGGGGGGATACTATGGCTACACCTTC.

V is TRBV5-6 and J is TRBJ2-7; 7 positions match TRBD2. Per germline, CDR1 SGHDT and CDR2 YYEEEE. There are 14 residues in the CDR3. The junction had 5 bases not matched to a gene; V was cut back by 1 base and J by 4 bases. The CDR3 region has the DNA TGTGCCAGCAGCTTGAGCGGGGCCTTGTACGAGCAGTACTTC. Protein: CASSLSGALYEQYF.